This is a list of T cell receptor beta chains from one sample in a study of CD8 T cells in ankylosing spondylitis. TCRdb re-called the 5' RACE reads with MiXCR, one entry per CDR3 protein. The data contain some 840,000 distinct CDR3 sequences, around 11% of them singletons. Sequencing was performed on blood, either unsorted or a sorted T cell fraction (not recorded which). The receptors derive from a male donor with ankylosing spondylitis. CDR3s include the opening cysteine and the closing phenylalanine or tryptophan. Fields, in order: J gene, clone size, V gene, D gene, CDR3 length, CDR3 protein, CDR3 DNA. The D gene is left open where the match is weak. Expanded clones are given a class, and other clones once, few, many or no size at all.

>TRBJ2-1|NA|TRBV28|TRBD2|16
CASSIQPGLANNEQFF
TGTGCCAGCAGTATTCAACCGGGACTAGCGAACAATGAGCAGTTCTTC
>TRBJ1-5|NA|TRBV24-1|TRBD1|15
CATSDPGQGFQPQHF
TGTGCCACCAGTGACCCGGGACAGGGGTTTCAGCCCCAGCATTTT
>TRBJ1-2|few|TRBV4-3|TRBD1|14
CASSRGEGAVGYTF
TGCGCCAGCAGCCGGGGCGAGGGGGCGGTCGGCTACACCTTC
>TRBJ1-1|NA|TRBV29-1|NA|13
CSVGAGWGAEAFF
TGCAGCGTTGGGGCAGGGTGGGGCGCTGAAGCTTTCTTT
>TRBJ1-5|few|TRBV4-3|NA|14
CASSHGHGDQPQHF
TGCGCCAGCAGCCACGGACACGGCGATCAGCCCCAGCATTTT
>TRBJ2-1|NA|TRBV6-1|TRBD2|16
CASSPAGERGGHEQFF
TGTGCCAGCAGCCCGGCCGGCGAGCGGGGGGGCCATGAGCAGTTCTTC
>TRBJ2-7|few|TRBV7-2|NA|12
CASSSHRYEQYF
TGTGCCAGCAGCTCCCATCGTTACGAGCAGTACTTC
>TRBJ2-5|few|TRBV20-1|NA|18
CSARDEVWRGETQETQYF
TGCAGTGCTAGAGATGAGGTCTGGCGCGGGGAGACACAAGAGACCCAGTACTTC
>TRBJ2-1|NA|TRBV7-3|NA|14
CASSLIPAYNEQFF
TGTGCCAGCAGCTTAATACCGGCTTACAATGAGCAGTTCTTC
>TRBJ2-3|NA|TRBV7-2|TRBD1|14
CASSLSYRGDTQYF
TGTGCCAGCAGCTTATCCTACAGGGGAGATACGCAGTATTTT
>TRBJ1-1|NA|TRBV5-1|TRBD1|14
CASSEGQPNTEAFF
TGCGCCAGCAGCGAGGGACAGCCGAACACTGAAGCTTTCTTT
>TRBJ1-1|few|TRBV15|TRBD1|15
CATSRETGGFTEAFF
TGTGCCACCAGCAGAGAGACAGGGGGCTTCACTGAAGCTTTCTTT
>TRBJ2-7|few|TRBV20-1|NA|14
CSATPGTAIYEQYF
TGCAGTGCTACCCCCGGGACCGCGATCTACGAGCAGTACTTC
>TRBJ1-1|many|TRBV27|TRBD1|14
CASSPGTGRTEAFF
TGTGCCAGCAGTCCCGGGACAGGGAGAACTGAAGCTTTCTTT
>TRBJ1-2|few|TRBV12-3/TRBV12-4|NA|15
CASSSTTPQVHGYTF
TGTGCCAGCAGTTCGACGACACCGCAGGTCCATGGCTACACCTTC
>TRBJ1-1|few|TRBV20-1|NA|13
CSARAGYRTEAFF
TGCAGTGCTAGAGCCGGTTACCGGACTGAAGCTTTCTTT
>TRBJ2-5|few|TRBV9|NA|15
CASSVGSQGQETQYF
TGTGCCAGCAGCGTAGGCTCTCAAGGTCAAGAGACCCAGTACTTC
>TRBJ2-3|many|TRBV29-1|TRBD1|12
CSAGTDTDTQYF
TGCAGCGCGGGGACAGACACAGATACGCAGTATTTT
>TRBJ2-1|many|TRBV5-1|NA|15
CASSLGGGTGDEQFF
TGCGCCAGCAGCTTGGGTGGCGGGACTGGGGATGAGCAGTTCTTC
>TRBJ1-2|NA|TRBV4-1|NA|17
CASSQGPIRDANYGYTF
TGCGCCAGCAGCCAAGGCCCTATCCGGGACGCTAACTATGGCTACACCTTC
>TRBJ2-3|few|TRBV28|NA|14
CASSSSDGTDTQYF
TGTGCCAGCAGTTCAAGCGACGGCACAGATACGCAGTATTTT
>TRBJ2-7|NA|TRBV20-1|NA|13
CSARDPLAYEQYF
TGCAGTGCTAGAGATCCGCTAGCCTACGAGCAGTACTTC
>TRBJ2-7|NA|TRBV5-1|NA|14
CASSSNRQTYEQYF
TGCGCCAGCAGCTCCAACCGACAAACCTACGAGCAGTACTTC
>TRBJ1-1|NA|TRBV5-1|NA|14
CASSPRGVVTEAFF
TGCGCCAGCAGCCCCCGGGGGGTTGTGACTGAAGCTTTCTTT
>TRBJ2-5|few|TRBV30|TRBD1|15
CAWSLRDRGTETQYF
TGTGCCTGGAGTCTCCGGGACAGGGGGACAGAGACCCAGTACTTC
>TRBJ2-1|many|TRBV20-1|NA|14
CSASTGKGYNEQFF
TGCAGTGCTAGTACAGGGAAAGGGTACAATGAGCAGTTCTTC
>TRBJ1-2|many|TRBV20-1|NA|13
CSAERPGLYGYTF
TGCAGTGCTGAGAGGCCAGGCCTCTATGGCTACACCTTC
>TRBJ1-2|NA|TRBV7-2|TRBD1|14
CASSSDREDYGYTF
TGTGCCAGCAGCTCTGACAGGGAGGACTATGGCTACACCTTC
>TRBJ2-5|NA|TRBV24-1|TRBD2|17
CATSDPPGSGGLETQYF
TGTGCCACCAGTGATCCCCCTGGTAGCGGGGGATTGGAGACCCAGTACTTC
>TRBJ2-1|many|TRBV6-2/TRBV6-3|NA|14
CASSYGGLRNEQFF
TGTGCCAGCAGTTACGGGGGACTCCGCAATGAGCAGTTCTTC
>TRBJ1-5|few|TRBV12-3/TRBV12-4|TRBD1|13
CASSMGQTEPQHF
TGTGCCAGCAGTATGGGACAGACGGAGCCCCAGCATTTT
>TRBJ2-1|few|TRBV20-1|TRBD2|15
CSAIPGGRTYNEQFF
TGCAGTGCAATCCCCGGCGGGAGGACCTACAATGAGCAGTTCTTC
>TRBJ1-5|few|TRBV15|NA|17
CATSREQALGKHPPQHF
TGTGCCACCAGCAGAGAACAGGCTCTCGGGAAACATCCGCCCCAGCATTTT
>TRBJ2-7|many|TRBV29-1|TRBD1|13
CSVGGTGLYEQYF
TGCAGCGTTGGAGGGACAGGGCTATACGAGCAGTACTTC
>TRBJ2-7|few|TRBV5-1|TRBD1|14
CASSLITGAGEQYF
TGCGCCAGCAGCTTGATTACAGGGGCGGGCGAGCAGTACTTC